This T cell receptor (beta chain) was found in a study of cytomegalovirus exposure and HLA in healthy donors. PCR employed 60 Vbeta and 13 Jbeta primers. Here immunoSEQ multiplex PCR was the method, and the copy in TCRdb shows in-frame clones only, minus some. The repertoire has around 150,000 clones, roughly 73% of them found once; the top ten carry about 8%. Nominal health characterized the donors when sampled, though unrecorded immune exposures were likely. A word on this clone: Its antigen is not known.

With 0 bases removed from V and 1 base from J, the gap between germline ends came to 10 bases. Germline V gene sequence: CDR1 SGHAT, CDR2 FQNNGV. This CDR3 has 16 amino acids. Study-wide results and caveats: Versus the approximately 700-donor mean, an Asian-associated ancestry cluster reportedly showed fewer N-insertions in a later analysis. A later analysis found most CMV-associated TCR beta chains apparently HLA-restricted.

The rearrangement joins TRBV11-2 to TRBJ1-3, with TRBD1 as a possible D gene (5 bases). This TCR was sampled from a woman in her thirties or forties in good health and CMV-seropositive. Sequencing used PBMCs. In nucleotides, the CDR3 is TGTGCCAGCAGCTTAGATCCCAGGGCGTCTGGAAACACCATATATTTT. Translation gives CASSLDPRASGNTIYF.